What follows are 4 T cell receptor beta chains derived from one specimen sequenced in a study of cytomegalovirus exposure and HLA in healthy donors. The PCR had 60 Vbeta and 13 Jbeta primers. The data were produced by immunoSEQ multiplex PCR, yet TCRdb's version contains in-frame clones alone and is incomplete. The profile covers roughly 97,000 clones, with over 65% appearing a single time and under 2% taken by the ten largest. Sequencing was performed on PBMCs. These receptors were collected from a woman aged 40 to 55 in good health and CMV-seronegative.

V usage is TRBV28 and J usage is TRBJ1-3; no definite D call. The V gene lost 6 bases and the J gene lost 3 bases, with 12 bases spanning the gap. The CDR3 sequence is 14 residues long. CDR1 MDHEN and CDR2 SYDVKM come from the germline V gene. This CDR3 reads CASRSGGNGNTIYF. The DNA for the CDR3 is TGTGCCAGCAGATCTGGAGGGAATGGAAACACCATATATTTT. Together with reference TRBV28 and TRBJ1-3, the CDR3 gives the full variable domain: DVKVTQSSRYLVKRTGEKVFLECVQDMDHENMFWYRQDPGLGLRLIYFSYDVKMKEKGDIPEGYSVSREKKERFSLILESASTNQTSMYLCASRSGGNGNTIYFGEGSWLTVV.

The chain combines TRBV28 with TRBJ1-4, with unresolved D. CDR3 length equals 16 residues. V lost 3 bases, J lost 6 bases, and 17 bases lay in between. CDR1 is MDHEN and CDR2 is SYDVKM in the germline V gene. The DNA of the CDR3 is TGTGCCAGCAGTTTGAATATTAGGGAGATGGATGAAAAACTGTTTTTT. Residues: CASSLNIREMDEKLFF. Filled out from reference TRBV28 and TRBJ1-4, the complete variable domain reads DVKVTQSSRYLVKRTGEKVFLECVQDMDHENMFWYRQDPGLGLRLIYFSYDVKMKEKGDIPEGYSVSREKKERFSLILESASTNQTSMYLCASSLNIREMDEKLFFGSGTQLSVL.

This chain joins TRBV6-5 and TRBJ1-4; no clear D. The V gene's germline CDR1 is MNHEY and CDR2 SVGAGI. The CDR3 consists of 12 residues. V was clipped by 8 bases and J by 3 bases, with 7 bases between them. CDR3 nucleotide sequence: TGTGCCAGCGGGGAGGCTAATGAAAAACTGTTTTTT. The encoded protein is CASGEANEKLFF.

J is TRBJ2-7 and V is TRBV28; 8 nucleotides match TRBD2. This CDR3 is 16 amino acids long. V trimming: 7 bases; J trimming: 2 bases; junction bases outside the gene matches: 13. CDR1 is MDHEN and CDR2 is SYDVKM in the germline V gene. For the CDR3, the DNA is TGTGCCAGCACTCCGGTCGGGGGGGCAGTGACCTACGAGCAGTACTTC. This encodes CASTPVGGAVTYEQYF.